This T cell receptor (beta chain) was recorded in a study of cytotoxic CD8 clonotypes in ibrutinib-treated CLL. The CDR3 covers 15 residues. The junction had 6 bases not matched to a gene; V was cut back by 6 bases and J by 5 bases. Germline loops: CDR1 MNHNY, CDR2 SVGAGI (reference sequence). This clone showed up just once. Repertoires were generated with immunoSEQ multiplex PCR, while TCRdb's copy carries only in-frame clones and drops some. The profile covers roughly 47,000 clones, with roughly 50% appearing a single time and approximately 32% taken by the ten largest. This TCR derives from a human donor with chronic lymphocytic leukemia. This sample comprised PBMCs, obtained after 12 months of ibrutinib treatment. J is TRBJ2-2 and V is TRBV6-6; 10 bases align to TRBD2. CDR3: CASSYASGSTGELFF. As DNA, the CDR3 is TGTGCCAGCAGCTACGCTAGCGGGAGTACCGGGGAGCTGTTTTTT.